This record covers a single T cell receptor beta chain. This sample was taken from a study of blood T cell repertoires in COVID-19. The CDR3 length is 17 residues. The data were produced by immunoSEQ multiplex PCR, yet TCRdb's version contains in-frame clones alone and is incomplete. The sample yields about 310,000 clones, around 90% seen once. The clonotype was recovered from a woman under 30 who had recovered from COVID-19. This chain uses TRBV21-1 with TRBJ2-3; no DNA check was done on the table's D call, TRBD1. TRBV21-1 is deemed a pseudogene. The specimen was PBMCs or T cells enriched from blood (not recorded which). The CDR3 region has the DNA TGTGCCAGCCCCCGCGACAGGGGGCAACGGTGCACAGATACGCAGTATTTT. Translated: CASPRDRGQRCTDTQYF.